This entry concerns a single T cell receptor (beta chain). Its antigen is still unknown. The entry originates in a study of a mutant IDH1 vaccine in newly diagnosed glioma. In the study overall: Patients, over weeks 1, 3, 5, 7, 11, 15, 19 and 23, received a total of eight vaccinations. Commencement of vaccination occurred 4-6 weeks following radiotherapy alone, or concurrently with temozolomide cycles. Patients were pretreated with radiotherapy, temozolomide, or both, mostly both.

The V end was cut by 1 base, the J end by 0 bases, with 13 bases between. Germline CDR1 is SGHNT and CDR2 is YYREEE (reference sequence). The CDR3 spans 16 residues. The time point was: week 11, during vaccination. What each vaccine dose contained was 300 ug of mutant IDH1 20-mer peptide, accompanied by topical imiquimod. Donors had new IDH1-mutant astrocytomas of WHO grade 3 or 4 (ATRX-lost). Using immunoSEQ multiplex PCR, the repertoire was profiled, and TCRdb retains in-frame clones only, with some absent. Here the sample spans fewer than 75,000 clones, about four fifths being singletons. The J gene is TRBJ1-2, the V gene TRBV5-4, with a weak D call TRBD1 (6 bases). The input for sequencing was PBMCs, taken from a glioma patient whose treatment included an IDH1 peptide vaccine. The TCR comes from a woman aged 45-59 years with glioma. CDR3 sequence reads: CASSLRQGSPNYGYTF. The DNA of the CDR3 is TGTGCCAGCAGCTTGCGCCAGGGGTCCCCTAACTATGGCTACACCTTC.